The clone carrying this TCR beta chain was seen at least ten times. This entry comes from a study of T-cell reconstitution after alpha-beta-depleted transplantation in children. The V end was cut by 0 bases, the J end by 2 bases, with 15 bases between. Germline V gives CDR1 ENHRY, CDR2 SYGVKD. CDR3 size: 17 residues. TCRbeta library construction was performed incorporating unique molecular identifiers. TCRdb used MiXCR to reprocess the PCR reads, holding one entry per CDR3 protein. The profile shows roughly 500,000 distinct CDR3 sequences, about an eighth of them singletons. The genes are TRBV10-3 and TRBJ2-3; D perhaps matches TRBD2 (6 bases). The TCR originated in a human donor who donated a stem cell graft to a child with combined immunodeficiency. The sample consisted of PBMCs from the stem cell graft donor, taken from the stem cell graft. The CDR3 nucleotides are TGTGCCATCAGTGAGTCACTGACTAGAGGACACACAGATACGCAGTATTTT. This gives the protein CAISESLTRGHTDTQYF.